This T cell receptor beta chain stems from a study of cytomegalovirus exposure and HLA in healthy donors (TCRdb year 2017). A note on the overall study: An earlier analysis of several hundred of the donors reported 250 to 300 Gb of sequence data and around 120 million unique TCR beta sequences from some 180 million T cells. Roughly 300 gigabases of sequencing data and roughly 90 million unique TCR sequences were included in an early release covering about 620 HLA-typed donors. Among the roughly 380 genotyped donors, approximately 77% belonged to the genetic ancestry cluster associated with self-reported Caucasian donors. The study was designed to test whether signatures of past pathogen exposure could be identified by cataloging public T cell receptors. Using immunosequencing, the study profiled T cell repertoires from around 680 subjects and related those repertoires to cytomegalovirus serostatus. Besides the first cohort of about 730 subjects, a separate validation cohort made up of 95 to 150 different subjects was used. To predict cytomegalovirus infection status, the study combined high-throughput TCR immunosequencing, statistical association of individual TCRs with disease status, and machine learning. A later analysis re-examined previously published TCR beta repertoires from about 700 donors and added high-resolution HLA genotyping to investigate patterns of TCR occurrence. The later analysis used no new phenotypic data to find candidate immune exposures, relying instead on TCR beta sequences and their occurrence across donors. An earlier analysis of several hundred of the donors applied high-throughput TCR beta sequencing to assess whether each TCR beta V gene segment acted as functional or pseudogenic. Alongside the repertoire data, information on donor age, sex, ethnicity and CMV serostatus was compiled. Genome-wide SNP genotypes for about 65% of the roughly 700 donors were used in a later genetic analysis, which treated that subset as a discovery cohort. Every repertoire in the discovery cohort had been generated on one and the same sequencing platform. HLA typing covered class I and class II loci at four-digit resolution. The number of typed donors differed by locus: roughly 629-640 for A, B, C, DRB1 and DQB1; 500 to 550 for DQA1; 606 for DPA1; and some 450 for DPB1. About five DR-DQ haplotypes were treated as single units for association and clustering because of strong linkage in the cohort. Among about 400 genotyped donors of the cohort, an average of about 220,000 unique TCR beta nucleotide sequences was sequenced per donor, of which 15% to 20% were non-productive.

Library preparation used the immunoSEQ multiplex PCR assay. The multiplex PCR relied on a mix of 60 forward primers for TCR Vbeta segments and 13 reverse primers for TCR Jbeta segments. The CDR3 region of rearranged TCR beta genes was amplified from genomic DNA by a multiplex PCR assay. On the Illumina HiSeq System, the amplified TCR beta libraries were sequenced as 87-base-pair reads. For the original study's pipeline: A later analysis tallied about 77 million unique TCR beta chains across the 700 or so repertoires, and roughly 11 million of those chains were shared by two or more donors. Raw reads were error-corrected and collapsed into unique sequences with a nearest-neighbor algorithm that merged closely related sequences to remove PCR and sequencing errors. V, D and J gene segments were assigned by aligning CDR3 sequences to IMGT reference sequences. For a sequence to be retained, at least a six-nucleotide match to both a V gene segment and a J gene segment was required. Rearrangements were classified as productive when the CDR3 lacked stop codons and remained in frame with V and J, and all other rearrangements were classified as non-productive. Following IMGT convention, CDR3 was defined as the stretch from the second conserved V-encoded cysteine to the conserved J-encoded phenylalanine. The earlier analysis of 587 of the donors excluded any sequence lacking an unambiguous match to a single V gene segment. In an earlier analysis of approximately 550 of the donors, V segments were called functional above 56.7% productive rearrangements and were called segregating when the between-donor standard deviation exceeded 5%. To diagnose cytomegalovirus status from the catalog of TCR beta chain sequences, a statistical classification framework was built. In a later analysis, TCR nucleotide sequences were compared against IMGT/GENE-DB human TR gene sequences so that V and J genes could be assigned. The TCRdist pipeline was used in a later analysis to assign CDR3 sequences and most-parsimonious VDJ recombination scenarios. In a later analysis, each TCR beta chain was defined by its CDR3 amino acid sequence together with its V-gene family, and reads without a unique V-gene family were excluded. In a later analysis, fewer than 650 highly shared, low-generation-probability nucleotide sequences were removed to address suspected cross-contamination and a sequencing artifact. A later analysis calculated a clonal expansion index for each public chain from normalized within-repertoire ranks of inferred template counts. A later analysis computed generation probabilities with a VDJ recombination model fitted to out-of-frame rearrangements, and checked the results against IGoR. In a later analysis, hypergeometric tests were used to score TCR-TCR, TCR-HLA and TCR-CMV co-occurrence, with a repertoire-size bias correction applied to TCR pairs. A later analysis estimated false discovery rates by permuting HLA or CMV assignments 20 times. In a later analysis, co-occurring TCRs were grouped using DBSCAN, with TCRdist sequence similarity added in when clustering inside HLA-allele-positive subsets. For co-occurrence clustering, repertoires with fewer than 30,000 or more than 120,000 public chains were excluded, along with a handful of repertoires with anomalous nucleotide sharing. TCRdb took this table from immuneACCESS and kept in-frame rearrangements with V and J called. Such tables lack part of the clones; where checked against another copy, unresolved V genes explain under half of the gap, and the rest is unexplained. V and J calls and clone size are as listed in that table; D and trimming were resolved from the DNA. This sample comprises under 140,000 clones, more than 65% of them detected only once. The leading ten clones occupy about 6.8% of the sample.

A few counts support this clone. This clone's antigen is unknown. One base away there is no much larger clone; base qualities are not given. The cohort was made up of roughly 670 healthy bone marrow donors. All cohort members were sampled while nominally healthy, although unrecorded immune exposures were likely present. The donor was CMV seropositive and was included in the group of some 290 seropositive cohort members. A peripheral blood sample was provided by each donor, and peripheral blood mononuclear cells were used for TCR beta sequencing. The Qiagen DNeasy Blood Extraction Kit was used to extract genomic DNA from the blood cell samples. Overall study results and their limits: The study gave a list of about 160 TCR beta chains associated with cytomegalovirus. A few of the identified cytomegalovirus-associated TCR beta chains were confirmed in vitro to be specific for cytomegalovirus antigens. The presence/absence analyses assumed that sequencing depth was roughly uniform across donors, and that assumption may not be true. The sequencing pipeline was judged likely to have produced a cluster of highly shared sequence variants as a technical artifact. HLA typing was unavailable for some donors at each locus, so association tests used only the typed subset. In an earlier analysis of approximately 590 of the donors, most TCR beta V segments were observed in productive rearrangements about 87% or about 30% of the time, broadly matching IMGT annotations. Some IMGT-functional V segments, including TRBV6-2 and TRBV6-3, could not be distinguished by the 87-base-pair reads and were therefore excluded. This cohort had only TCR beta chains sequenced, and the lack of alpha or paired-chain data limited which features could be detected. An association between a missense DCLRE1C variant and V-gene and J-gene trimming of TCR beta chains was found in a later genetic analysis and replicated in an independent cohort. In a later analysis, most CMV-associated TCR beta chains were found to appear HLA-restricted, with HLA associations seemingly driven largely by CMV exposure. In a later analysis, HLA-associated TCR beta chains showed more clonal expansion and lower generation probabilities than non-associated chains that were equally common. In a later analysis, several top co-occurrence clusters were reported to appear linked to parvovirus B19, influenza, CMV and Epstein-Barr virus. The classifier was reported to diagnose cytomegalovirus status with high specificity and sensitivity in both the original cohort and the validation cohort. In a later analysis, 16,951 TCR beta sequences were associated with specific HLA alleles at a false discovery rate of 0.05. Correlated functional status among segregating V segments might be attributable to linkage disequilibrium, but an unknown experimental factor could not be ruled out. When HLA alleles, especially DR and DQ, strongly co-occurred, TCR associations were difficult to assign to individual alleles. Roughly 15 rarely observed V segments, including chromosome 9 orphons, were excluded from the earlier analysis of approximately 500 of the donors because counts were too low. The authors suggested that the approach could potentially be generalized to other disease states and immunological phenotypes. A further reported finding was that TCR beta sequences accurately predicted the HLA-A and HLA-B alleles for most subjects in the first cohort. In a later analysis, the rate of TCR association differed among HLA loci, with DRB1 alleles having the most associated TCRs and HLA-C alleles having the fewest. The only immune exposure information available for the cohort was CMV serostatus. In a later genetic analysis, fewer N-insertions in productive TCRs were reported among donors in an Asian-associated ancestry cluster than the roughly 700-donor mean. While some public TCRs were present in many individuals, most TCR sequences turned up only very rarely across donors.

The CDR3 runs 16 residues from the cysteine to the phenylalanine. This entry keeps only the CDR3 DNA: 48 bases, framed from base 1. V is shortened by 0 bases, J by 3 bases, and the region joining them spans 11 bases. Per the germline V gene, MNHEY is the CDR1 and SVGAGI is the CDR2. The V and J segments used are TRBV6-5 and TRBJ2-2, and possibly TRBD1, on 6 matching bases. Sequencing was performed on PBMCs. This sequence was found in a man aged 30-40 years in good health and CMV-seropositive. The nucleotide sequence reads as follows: TGTGCCAGCAGTTACTCGAACAGGGTGGACACCGGGGAGCTGTTTTTT. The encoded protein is CASSYSNRVDTGELFF.